This record concerns one T cell receptor beta chain sequence. Its antigen is not identified. The data were obtained in a study of cytomegalovirus exposure and HLA in healthy donors. Study conclusions and caveats: Listed as cytomegalovirus-associated were over 150 TCR beta chains. The authors confirmed in vitro that a few CMV-associated chains were specific for CMV antigens. Another analysis was done later, and it associated 16,951 TCR beta sequences with HLA alleles at 0.05 false discovery rate.

PCR was performed using 60 Vbeta and 13 Jbeta primers. Assay: immunoSEQ multiplex PCR; the TCRdb copy retains only in-frame clones and omits some. Of over 150,000 clones in the sample, around four fifths were seen once. This CDR3 is built from 15 residues. Trimming removed 5 bases from V and 0 bases from J; junction bases left unmatched: 6. Germline assignment: CDR1 LNHDA and CDR2 SQIVND (reference sequence). Material for sequencing was PBMCs. This clonotype was sampled from a woman between 45 and 60 years old in good health and CMV-seronegative. The V call is TRBV19, the J call TRBJ2-7; 8 bases are shared with TRBD1. DNA of the CDR3: TGTGCCAGTAGTCTCCGGACAGGGAGCTCCTACGAGCAGTACTTC. It is translated as CASSLRTGSSYEQYF.